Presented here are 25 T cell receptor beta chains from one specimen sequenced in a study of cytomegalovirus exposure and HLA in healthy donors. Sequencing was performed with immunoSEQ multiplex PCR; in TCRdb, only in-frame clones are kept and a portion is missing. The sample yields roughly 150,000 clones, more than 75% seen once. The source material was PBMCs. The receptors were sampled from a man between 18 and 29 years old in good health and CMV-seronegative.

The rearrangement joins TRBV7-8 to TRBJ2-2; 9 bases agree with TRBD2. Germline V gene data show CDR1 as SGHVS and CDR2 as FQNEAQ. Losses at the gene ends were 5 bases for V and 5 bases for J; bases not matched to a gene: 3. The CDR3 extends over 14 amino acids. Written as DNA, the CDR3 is TGTGCCAGCAGCCCGGGACTAGCTACCGGGGAGCTGTTTTTT. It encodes CASSPGLATGELFF.

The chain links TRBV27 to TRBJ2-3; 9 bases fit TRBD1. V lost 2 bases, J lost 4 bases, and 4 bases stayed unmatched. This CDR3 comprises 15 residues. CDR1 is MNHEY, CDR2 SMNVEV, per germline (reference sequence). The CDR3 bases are TGTGCCAGCAGTTTAGCCGGACAGGGGCCAGATACGCAGTATTTT. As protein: CASSLAGQGPDTQYF.

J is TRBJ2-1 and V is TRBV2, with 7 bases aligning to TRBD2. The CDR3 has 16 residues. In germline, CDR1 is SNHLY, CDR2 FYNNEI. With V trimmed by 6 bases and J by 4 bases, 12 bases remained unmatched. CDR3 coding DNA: TGTGCCAGCAGCCCCGTCGGGAGGAACATTTACAATGAGCAGTTCTTC. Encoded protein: CASSPVGRNIYNEQFF. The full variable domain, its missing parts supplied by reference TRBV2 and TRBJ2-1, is EPEVTQTPSHQVTQMGQEVILRCVPISNHLYFYWYRQILGQKVEFLVSFYNNEISEKSEIFDDQFSVERPDGSNFTLKIRSTKLEDSAMYFCASSPVGRNIYNEQFFGPGTRLTVL.

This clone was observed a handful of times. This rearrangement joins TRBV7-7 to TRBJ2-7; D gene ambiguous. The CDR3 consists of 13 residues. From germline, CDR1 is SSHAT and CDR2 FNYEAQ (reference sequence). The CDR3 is CAGHYTSPYEQYV. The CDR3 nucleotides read TGTGCTGGTCACTATACGTCCCCCTACGAGCAGTACGTC.

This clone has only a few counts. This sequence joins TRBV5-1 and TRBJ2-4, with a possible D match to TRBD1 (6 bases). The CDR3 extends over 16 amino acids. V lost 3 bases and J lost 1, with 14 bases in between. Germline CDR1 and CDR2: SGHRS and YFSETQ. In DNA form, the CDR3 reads TGCGCCAGCAGCTGGGGGCCGTTGGGGGCCAAAAACATTCAGTACTTC. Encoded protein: CASSWGPLGAKNIQYF.

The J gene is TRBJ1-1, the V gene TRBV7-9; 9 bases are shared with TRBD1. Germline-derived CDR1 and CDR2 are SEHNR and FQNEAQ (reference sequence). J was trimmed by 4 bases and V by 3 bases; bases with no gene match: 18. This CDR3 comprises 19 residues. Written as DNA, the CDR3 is TGTGCCAGCAGCTTTGTTCCGATAAGGGACAGGGAGCGAGCCACTGAAGCTTTCTTT. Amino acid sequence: CASSFVPIRDRERATEAFF.

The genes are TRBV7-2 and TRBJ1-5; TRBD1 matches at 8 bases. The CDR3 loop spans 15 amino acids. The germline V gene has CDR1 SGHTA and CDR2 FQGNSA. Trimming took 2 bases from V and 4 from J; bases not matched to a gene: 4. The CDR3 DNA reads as TGTGCCAGCAGCTTAACCTGGACAGGGAATCAGCCCCAGCATTTT. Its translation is CASSLTWTGNQPQHF.

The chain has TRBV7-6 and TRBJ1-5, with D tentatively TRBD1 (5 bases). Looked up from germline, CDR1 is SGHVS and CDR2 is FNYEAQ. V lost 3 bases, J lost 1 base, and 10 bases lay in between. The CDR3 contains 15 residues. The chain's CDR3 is CASSLGQTSNQPQHF. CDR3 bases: TGTGCCAGCAGCTTGGGGCAGACGAGCAATCAGCCCCAGCATTTT.

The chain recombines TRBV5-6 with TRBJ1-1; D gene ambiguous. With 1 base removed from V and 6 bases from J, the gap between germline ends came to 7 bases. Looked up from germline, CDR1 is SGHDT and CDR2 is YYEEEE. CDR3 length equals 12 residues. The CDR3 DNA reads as TGTGCCAGCAGCTTGCCTTTTGCTGAAGCTTTCTTT. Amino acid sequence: CASSLPFAEAFF.

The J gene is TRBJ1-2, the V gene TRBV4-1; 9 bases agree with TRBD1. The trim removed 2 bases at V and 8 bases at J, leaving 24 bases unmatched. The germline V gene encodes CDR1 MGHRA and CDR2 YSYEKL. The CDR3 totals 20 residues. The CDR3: CASSQPHDTTGGAGVYGYTF. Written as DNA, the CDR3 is TGCGCCAGCAGCCAACCTCATGACACTACAGGGGGCGCGGGAGTGTACGGCTACACCTTC.

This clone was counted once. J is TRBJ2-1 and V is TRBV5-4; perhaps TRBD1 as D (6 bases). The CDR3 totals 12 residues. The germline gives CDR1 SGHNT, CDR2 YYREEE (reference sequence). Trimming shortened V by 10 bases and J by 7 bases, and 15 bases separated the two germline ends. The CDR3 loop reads CALGQNPNEQFF. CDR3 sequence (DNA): TGTGCCTTAGGACAGAACCCTAATGAGCAGTTCTTC.

The chain's CDR3 is CASSYRGVHQPQHF. CDR3 bases: TGTGCCAGCAGCTACAGGGGGGTCCACCAGCCCCAGCATTTT. The chain carries TRBV28 and TRBJ1-5; 8 bases line up with TRBD1. The length of the CDR3 is 14 residues. The V gene's germline CDR1 is MDHEN and CDR2 SYDVKM. With V trimmed by 6 bases and J by 7 bases, 8 bases remained unmatched. Full variable domain (remainder filled in from reference TRBV28 and TRBJ1-5): DVKVTQSSRYLVKRTGEKVFLECVQDMDHENMFWYRQDPGLGLRLIYFSYDVKMKEKGDIPEGYSVSREKKERFSLILESASTNQTSMYLCASSYRGVHQPQHFGDGTRLSIL.

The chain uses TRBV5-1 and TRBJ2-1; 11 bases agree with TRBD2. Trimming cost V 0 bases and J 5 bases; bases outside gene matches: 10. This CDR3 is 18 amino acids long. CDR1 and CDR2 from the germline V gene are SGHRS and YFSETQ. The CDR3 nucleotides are TGCGCCAGCAGCTTGGAGGGGTTTCTAGCGGGAGGAAACAATGAGCAGTTCTTC. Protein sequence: CASSLEGFLAGGNNEQFF.

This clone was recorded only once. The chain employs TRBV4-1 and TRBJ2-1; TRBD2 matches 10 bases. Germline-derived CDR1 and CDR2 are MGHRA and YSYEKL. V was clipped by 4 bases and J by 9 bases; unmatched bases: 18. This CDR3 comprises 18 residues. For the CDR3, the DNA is TGCGCCAGCAGCCTGACGGCCGGACCGGGACTAGCGTTATCTGAGCAGTTCTTC. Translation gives CASSLTAGPGLALSEQFF.

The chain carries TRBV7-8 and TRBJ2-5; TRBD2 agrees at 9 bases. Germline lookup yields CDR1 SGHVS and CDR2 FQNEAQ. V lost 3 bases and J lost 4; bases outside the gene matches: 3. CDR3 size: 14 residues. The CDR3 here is CASSFSGSLETQYF. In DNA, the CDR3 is TGTGCCAGCAGCTTTAGCGGGAGTCTAGAGACCCAGTACTTC.

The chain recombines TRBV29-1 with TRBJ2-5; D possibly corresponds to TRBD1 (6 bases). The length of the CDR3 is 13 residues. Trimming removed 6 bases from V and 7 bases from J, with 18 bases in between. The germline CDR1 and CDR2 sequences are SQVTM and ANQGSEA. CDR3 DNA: TGCAGCGTGCGTAGGGCAGAAGGGGGGACCCAGTACTTC. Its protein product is CSVRRAEGGTQYF.

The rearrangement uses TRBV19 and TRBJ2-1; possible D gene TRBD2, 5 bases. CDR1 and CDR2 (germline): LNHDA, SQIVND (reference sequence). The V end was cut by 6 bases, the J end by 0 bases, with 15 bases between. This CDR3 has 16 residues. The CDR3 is CASSNKEGVSYNEQFF. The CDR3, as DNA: TGTGCCAGTAGCAACAAAGAGGGTGTCTCCTACAATGAGCAGTTCTTC. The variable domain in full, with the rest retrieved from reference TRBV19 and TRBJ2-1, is DGGITQSPKYLFRKEGQNVTLSCEQNLNHDAMYWYRQDPGQGLRLIYYSQIVNDFQKGDIAEGYSVSREKKESFPLTVTSAQKNPTAFYLCASSNKEGVSYNEQFFGPGTRLTVL.

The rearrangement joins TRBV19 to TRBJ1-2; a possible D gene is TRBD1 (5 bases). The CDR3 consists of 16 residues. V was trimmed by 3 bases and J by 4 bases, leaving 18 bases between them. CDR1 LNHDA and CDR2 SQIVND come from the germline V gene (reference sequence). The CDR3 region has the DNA TGTGCCAGTAGTATCACCCACCCGACAGTAAGCTATGGCTACACCTTC. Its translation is CASSITHPTVSYGYTF.

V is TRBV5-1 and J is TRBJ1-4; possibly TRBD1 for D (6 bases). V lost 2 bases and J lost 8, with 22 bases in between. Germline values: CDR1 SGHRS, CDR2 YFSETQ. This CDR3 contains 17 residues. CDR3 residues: CASSLTTGLGSDEKLFF. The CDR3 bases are TGCGCCAGCAGCTTAACTACAGGGTTGGGAAGTGACGAAAAACTGTTTTTT.

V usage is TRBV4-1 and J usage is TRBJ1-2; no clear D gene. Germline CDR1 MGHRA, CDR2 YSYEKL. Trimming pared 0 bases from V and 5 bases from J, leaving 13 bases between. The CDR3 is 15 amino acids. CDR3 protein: CASSQEALRGYGYTF. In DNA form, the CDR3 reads TGCGCCAGCAGCCAAGAGGCACTCCGAGGATATGGCTACACCTTC.

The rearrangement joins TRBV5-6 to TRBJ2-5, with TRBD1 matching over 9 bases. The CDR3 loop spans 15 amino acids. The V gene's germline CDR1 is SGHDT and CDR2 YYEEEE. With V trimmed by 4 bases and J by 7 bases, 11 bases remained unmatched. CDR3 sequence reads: CASSPTGTGWGTQYF. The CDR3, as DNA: TGTGCCAGCAGCCCGACCGGGACAGGGTGGGGGACCCAGTACTTC.

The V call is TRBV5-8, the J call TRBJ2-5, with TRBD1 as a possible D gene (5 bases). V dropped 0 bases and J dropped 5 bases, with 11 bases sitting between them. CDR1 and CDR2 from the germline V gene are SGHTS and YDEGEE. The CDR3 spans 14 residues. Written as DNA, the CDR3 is TGTGCCAGCAGCTTGGGGCAGGGCGCCGAGACCCAGTACTTC. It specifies CASSLGQGAETQYF.

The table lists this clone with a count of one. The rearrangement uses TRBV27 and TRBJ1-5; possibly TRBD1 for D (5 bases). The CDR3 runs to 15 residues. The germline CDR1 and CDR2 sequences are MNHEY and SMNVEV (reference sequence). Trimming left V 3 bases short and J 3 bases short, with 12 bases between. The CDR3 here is CASSFAGIPNQPQHF. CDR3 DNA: TGTGCCAGCAGTTTCGCAGGGATCCCCAATCAGCCCCAGCATTTT.

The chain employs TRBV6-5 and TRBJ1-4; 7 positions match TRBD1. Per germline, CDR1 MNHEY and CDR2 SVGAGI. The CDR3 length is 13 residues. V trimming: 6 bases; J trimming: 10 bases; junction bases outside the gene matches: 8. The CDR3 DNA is TGTGCCAGCAGCACAGGGGCAAGAGGAAAACTGTTTTTT. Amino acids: CASSTGARGKLFF.

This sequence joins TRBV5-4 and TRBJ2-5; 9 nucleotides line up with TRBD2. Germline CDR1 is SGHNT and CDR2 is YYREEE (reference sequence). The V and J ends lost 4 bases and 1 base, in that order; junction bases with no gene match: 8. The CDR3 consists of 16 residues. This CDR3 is CASSRLAGATQETQYF. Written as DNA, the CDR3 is TGTGCCAGCAGCCGTTTAGCGGGGGCAACCCAAGAGACCCAGTACTTC. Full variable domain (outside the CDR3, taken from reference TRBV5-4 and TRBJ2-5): ETGVTQSPTHLIKTRGQQVTLRCSSQSGHNTVSWYQQALGQGPQFIFQYYREEENGRGNFPPRFSGLQFPNYSSELNVNALELDDSALYLCASSRLAGATQETQYFGPGTRLLVL.